This entry features one TCR delta chain sequence. The table lists this clone with a few counts. Its antigen target is currently unknown. The TCRdb record carries a much larger clone's protein, which differs from this DNA's translation at residue 3; a read error is the likely cause, and the protein listed here is the DNA translation. The data originate from a study of Vγ9Vδ2 T cells in congenital toxoplasmosis (dated by TCRdb to about 2021). General notes on the study: The diagnosis of congenital toxoplasmosis relied on IgG, IgM and IgA serology, Western blot and an in-house interferon-gamma release assay. This study compared the CDR3 repertoires of the gamma and delta chains in sorted blood gammadelta T cells from congenitally T. gondii-infected infants versus uninfected infants. Repertoires were sequenced from infants at 2 months after birth and at 1 year of age. TCR sequencing covered 5 or 6 infected and over 9 uninfected infants at 2 months, plus 3 infected and 4 uninfected infants at 1 year.

General findings and caveats noted by the study authors: At 1 year of age, repertoire differences between infected and uninfected infants were less clear than at 2 months. Two months was the earliest age with enough suitable sample material for TCR repertoire analysis, so newborn repertoires were not sequenced. In roughly 2-month-old infants, germline-encoded fetal-type TRDV2 CDR3 sequences seemed to be more common in infected than in uninfected infants, which suggests a footprint of in utero expansion. High prevalence of a public TRGV9 clonotype was observed in both infected and uninfected infants. At 2 months, TRGV9 and TRDV2 CDR3s of infected infants appeared to carry fewer N additions than uninfected infants, especially TRDV2-TRDJ1 sequences.

cDNA was generated in one tube by template-switch reverse transcription with TRGC- and TRDC-specific primers, using SuperScript II. The TRGC primer was designed for binding to both the TRGC1 and TRGC2 constant genes. The KAPA Real-Time Library Amplification Kit was used to amplify TRG and TRD, and AMPure XP beads were used for purification between steps. Illumina sequencing adapters were added by index PCR using the Nextera XT Index Kit. An Illumina MiSeq running the V2 300 kit was used to sequence the TRG and TRD amplicons, producing 150 bp paired-end reads. The authors' pipeline ran thus. Before any further analysis, FastQC version 0.11.8 was used to check read quality. Reads were aligned to GenBank TRG or TRD reference genes, and CDR3 sequences were built with MiXCR version 3.0.3. MiXCR defaults were kept, except that TRDD gene segments were assembled using 3 rather than 5 consecutive nucleotides. VDJtools version 1.2.1 calculated N additions, CDR3 length, J segment length and clonotype sharing between samples. Out-of-frame CDR3 sequences and those containing stop codons were excluded from analysis. The overlap of infant repertoires with previously published Vgamma9Vdelta2 repertoires from fetal, cord blood and adult blood was compared. Clonotypes were called again by TCRdb from the public reads via CATT, and duplicate nucleotide sequences were then merged into one entry. TCRdb assigned the V and J calls; the authors' analysis was not used. A total of some 200 delta-chain clones appear in this sample, under 13% of them only once. The ten top clones hold more than 75% of the sample.

Mothers of both infected and uninfected infants received the same treatment, using spiramycin and/or pyrimethamine plus sulfadiazine plus folinic acid. Every infant, whether infected or uninfected, was delivered at term after more than 37 weeks of gestation. Approximately 1 mL of blood was processed into PBMCs by Lymphoprep gradient centrifugation, then cryopreserved in liquid nitrogen and shipped to Belgium. Thawed PBMCs were labeled with Zombie NIR viability dye and stained with CD3, TCR gammadelta, Vgamma9 and Vdelta2 antibodies. CD3+ TCRgammadelta+ T cells were sorted on a FACSAria III with a mean purity of almost 99%. For each sample, RNA was extracted from roughly 9,600 sorted gammadelta T cells with the RNeasy Micro Kit. Infants were born to mothers enrolled with primary T. gondii infection during pregnancy. Peripheral blood samples from the infants were taken at an outpatient microbiology and virology center in Pavia, Italy.

CDR1 and CDR2 are drawn from the germline V gene: GEAIGNYY, EKD. The CDR3 runs 17 amino acids, cysteine and phenylalanine included. CDR3 DNA is the only sequence kept; it has 51 bases, read in frame from the first base. The chain links TRDV2 with TRDJ3, with a weak D call of TRDD3 (6 bases match). The TCR was taken from a child under 10 years old born to a mother with Toxoplasma gondii infection during pregnancy, either congenitally infected or uninfected (not recorded which). Sequenced material: gamma-delta T cells from blood. The DNA is as follows: TGTGCCGGTGACACCGCGGGGGAGACTTGGGACACCCGACAGATGTTTTTC. It is translated as CAGDTAGETWDTRQMFF.